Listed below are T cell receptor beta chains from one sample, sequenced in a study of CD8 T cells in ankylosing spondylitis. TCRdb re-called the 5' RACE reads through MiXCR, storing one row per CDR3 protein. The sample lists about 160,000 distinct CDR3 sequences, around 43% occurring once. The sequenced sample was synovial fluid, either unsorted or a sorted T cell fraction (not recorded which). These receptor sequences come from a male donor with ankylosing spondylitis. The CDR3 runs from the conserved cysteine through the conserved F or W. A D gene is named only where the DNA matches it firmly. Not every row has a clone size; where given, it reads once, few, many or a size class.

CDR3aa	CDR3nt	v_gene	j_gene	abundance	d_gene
CSATPGQGTQPQHF	TGCAGTGCTACGCCGGGACAGGGAACCCAGCCCCAGCATTTT	TRBV20-1	TRBJ1-5	once	TRBD1
CASSRDENTEAFF	TGTGCCAGCTCTCGGGATGAGAACACTGAAGCTTTCTTT	TRBV6-2/TRBV6-3	TRBJ1-1	many	.
CASSAPPAGGTYNEQFF	TGTGCCAGCAGCGCCCCACCTGCGGGAGGTACCTACAATGAGCAGTTCTTC	TRBV9	TRBJ2-1	.	TRBD2
CASSLYRGNPYEQYF	TGTGCCAGCAGCTTATACAGGGGGAACCCCTACGAGCAGTACTTC	TRBV7-8	TRBJ2-7	.	TRBD1
CSANRDGHTEAFF	TGCAGTGCTAACCGGGACGGTCACACTGAAGCTTTCTTT	TRBV20-1	TRBJ1-1	.	.
CASSLTSVSYEQYF	TGTGCCAGCAGTTTGACTAGCGTCTCCTACGAGCAGTACTTC	TRBV28	TRBJ2-7	.	TRBD2
CASSFFRWDLLAGEGNEQFF	TGTGCCAGCAGCTTTTTCAGGTGGGACTTACTAGCGGGAGAGGGCAATGAGCAGTTCTTC	TRBV11-2	TRBJ2-1	few	TRBD2
CASSQGSPNTGELFF	TGCGCCAGCAGCCAAGGCTCACCGAACACCGGGGAGCTGTTTTTT	TRBV4-1	TRBJ2-2	.	.
CASSLDRGPGNQPQHF	TGTGCCAGCAGTCTGGATAGGGGCCCAGGCAATCAGCCCCAGCATTTT	TRBV12-3/TRBV12-4	TRBJ1-5	few	.
CASSPSTGEWPYEQYF	TGTGCCAGCAGCCCTAGTACGGGTGAGTGGCCCTACGAGCAGTACTTC	TRBV27	TRBJ2-7	many	.
CASSLGDRSNQPQHF	TGCGCCAGCAGCTTGGGGGACCGTAGCAATCAGCCCCAGCATTTT	TRBV5-1	TRBJ1-5	few	.
CASSQENRAIPQETQYF	TGCGCCAGCAGCCAAGAGAACAGGGCAATACCTCAAGAGACCCAGTACTTC	TRBV4-3	TRBJ2-5	.	.
CASSSTGDTGELFF	TGTGCCAGCAGTTCCACAGGGGATACCGGGGAGCTGTTTTTT	TRBV6-4	TRBJ2-2	.	TRBD1
CASSLIWGAAGPQHF	TGTGCCAGCAGCCTCATCTGGGGGGCCGCGGGGCCCCAGCATTTT	TRBV27	TRBJ1-5	few	.
CASSDGLSWEQFF	TGTGCCAGCAGCGATGGACTATCCTGGGAGCAGTTCTTC	TRBV7-9	TRBJ2-1	medium-sized	.
CASSRGTGARSYEQYF	TGCGCCAGCAGCCGCGGAACAGGGGCTCGCTCCTACGAGCAGTACTTC	TRBV5-1	TRBJ2-7	few	TRBD1
CASSPALAESSYNEQFF	TGTGCCAGCAGTCCGGCTCTAGCGGAAAGCTCCTACAATGAGCAGTTCTTC	TRBV7-2	TRBJ2-1	.	TRBD2
CASSYSEGDRGGYGYTF	TGTGCCAGCAGTTACTCCGAAGGGGACAGGGGGGGCTATGGCTACACCTTC	TRBV6-5	TRBJ1-2	few	TRBD1
CASTEGDGRAYEQYF	TGTGCCAGCACTGAGGGGGACGGGAGGGCCTACGAGCAGTACTTC	TRBV11-2	TRBJ2-7	.	TRBD2
CASSEGFDGNSPLHF	TGTGCCAGCAGTGAAGGTTTCGACGGGAATTCACCCCTCCACTTT	TRBV25-1	TRBJ1-6	.	.
CASSLEEGQGPDRGAFF	TGTGCCAGCAGTTTAGAGGAGGGTCAGGGCCCAGATCGGGGAGCTTTCTTT	TRBV28	TRBJ1-1	.	.
CSAWRTGEGNEQFF	TGCAGTGCTTGGAGGACGGGAGAGGGCAATGAGCAGTTCTTC	TRBV20-1	TRBJ2-1	many	.
CAISDPGQTYEQYF	TGTGCCATCAGTGATCCGGGACAAACCTACGAGCAGTACTTC	TRBV10-3	TRBJ2-7	many	.
CSASPGVYLGVSSGNTIYF	TGCAGTGCTAGTCCGGGGGTGTACCTTGGGGTTTCCTCTGGAAACACCATATATTTT	TRBV20-1	TRBJ1-3	.	.
CASSLSMSFVTEAFF	TGTGCCAGCAGCCTCTCGATGAGCTTCGTCACTGAAGCTTTCTTT	TRBV14	TRBJ1-1	.	.
CASSLSSDPNTGELFF	TGCGCCAGCAGCTTGAGTAGCGATCCGAACACCGGGGAGCTGTTTTTT	TRBV5-1	TRBJ2-2	.	.
CSASTGYDYGYTF	TGCAGTGCCTCGACAGGTTATGACTATGGCTACACCTTC	TRBV20-1	TRBJ1-2	many	.
CAISEAGTDLRAAFF	TGTGCCATCAGTGAGGCCGGGACAGACCTCAGGGCAGCTTTCTTT	TRBV10-3	TRBJ1-1	.	TRBD1
CASSLSGLALYEQFF	TGTGCCAGCAGTTTATCGGGACTAGCCCTCTATGAGCAGTTCTTC	TRBV12-3/TRBV12-4	TRBJ2-1	few	TRBD2
CASSPGRDGAFF	TGTGCCAGCAGTCCCGGACGGGATGGGGCTTTCTTT	TRBV12-3/TRBV12-4	TRBJ1-1	many	.
CASRPLLAGGVNEQFF	TGTGCCAGCAGGCCACTACTAGCGGGAGGGGTCAATGAGCAGTTCTTC	TRBV28	TRBJ2-1	.	TRBD2
CAWTNAPDSDHTYEQYF	TGTGCCTGGACAAATGCGCCAGACAGCGACCATACCTACGAGCAGTACTTC	TRBV30	TRBJ2-7	.	.